This T cell receptor (beta chain) was recorded in a study of beta chain features in type 1 diabetes (dated by TCRdb to about 2018). Regarding the research as a whole: Mean age, gender distribution, total cell number and subset yield were not different between patients and healthy donors. The study compared TCRB repertoires of sorted circulating CD4+ T cell subsets between recently diagnosed type 1 diabetes patients and matched healthy donors. Regulatory and stem cell-like memory subsets were isolated from only 8 patients and about 8 healthy donors, whereas naive and central memory subsets came from all 30 or so donors. A total of roughly 99,000,000 sorted cells were examined across all samples, and the number of cells per subset was strongly correlated with RNA yield. The paper as a whole reports these results and caveats: Because cDNA was sequenced instead of genomic DNA, highly expressing activated cells could be over-represented, though the groups showed no difference in activation or CD3 levels. Only small numbers of individuals were included in the HLA sub-analyses, which left unresolved whether HLA type had any influence on TCRB rearrangement. Shorter templates might be favored by PCR, yet because patient and control samples were amplified and corrected together, any such skew would affect both groups equally. The naive, central memory and regulatory TCRB repertoires appeared to resemble one another more closely among patients than among healthy donors. Type 1 diabetes patients showed a moderate but significant shortening of TCRB CDR3 length in all four CD4+ subsets. At VDJ recombination sites, type 1 diabetes patients had fewer insertions and more deleted nucleotides, which implies abnormalities in thymic rearrangement.

As concerns this clone: The antigen it binds to is not known. It has no much larger one-base neighbor in the sample; base qualities were not kept.

All of the isolated RNA was reverse transcribed with the High Capacity cDNA Reverse Transcription Kit, so expressed TCRB transcripts were sequenced. Deep immunoSEQ sequencing was performed on naive, central memory and regulatory T cell samples, with an average of about 4 million total reads per sample. Sorted cells were lysed in RLT buffer and RNA was extracted with DNase-treated RNeasy Micro or Mini kits, depending on cell number. Each cell subset was processed on its own to prevent cross-contamination, while patient and healthy donor samples were processed together. Using the immunoSEQ multiplex PCR, TCRB sequences were amplified from cDNA into 87-bp fragments spanning the CDR3 region. Sequencing of the amplicons was done on the Illumina HiSeq platform. As for the authors' bioinformatics: Synthetic template baselines were used to correct PCR bias computationally, reads within Hamming distance 2 were collapsed together, and singletons that could not be merged were discarded. Reads were aligned to IMGT to assign V, D and J genes, CDR3 length, and insertions or deletions at six rearrangement sites. Within each subset, clonotype counts were normalized to sorted cell number, and only after that were true diversity and Gini coefficients computed with the tcR R package. The overlap coefficient, calculated on TCRB nucleotide sequences, was used to quantify repertoire sharing. Out-of-frame TCRB sequences from naive cells were analyzed to stand in for the pre-selection repertoire. What TCRdb holds here is the immuneACCESS table cut down to in-frame rearrangements. Part of the clones is not present; checked against another copy, under half of the missing clones reflect an unresolved V gene, and the others are unexplained. The DNA gave D and trimming, while V, J and clone size come from that table. The sample table records 390,000 or so clones; approximately 14% of these occur just once. 0.035% to 0.045% of the sample goes to the ten largest clones.

The CDR1 and CDR2 encoded by the germline V gene (reference sequence) are MNHNY and SVGAGI. V sheds 6 bases and J sheds 4 bases, leaving 9 bases between their ends. The CDR3 measures 12 amino acids from cysteine to phenylalanine. Just the 36-base CDR3 DNA is kept, in frame starting at base 1. Each donor gave one peripheral blood draw, averaging roughly 120 mL, which was collected into heparinised tubes. Using a panel that included CD45RO, CCR7, CD25, CD127, CD95 and CD27, naive, central memory, regulatory and stem cell-like memory CD4+ T cells were sorted on a BD FACSAria II. Purity was above 95% for every sorted population. PBMCs were isolated right away by Lymphoprep density gradient centrifugation and were stained directly, without culture. So that batch effects would be minimized, each experiment stained and sorted samples in pairs, pairing one healthy donor with one patient.

The chain is assembled from TRBV6-6 and TRBJ2-5; perhaps TRBD2 is the D gene, with 6 bases matching. Sequenced sample: naive CD4+ T cells from blood. Explained via the paper, the cell subset or site label denotes: true naive CD4+ T cells. The TCR originated in a man under 40 in good health. The sequenced DNA: TGTGCCAGCAGGCCGGGGGTAGAGACCCAGTACTTC. The encoded protein is CASRPGVETQYF.